This T cell receptor (beta chain) stems from a study of shared clonotypes between healthy human individuals. The table came from immunoSEQ multiplex PCR; TCRdb's copy has only in-frame clones and leaves some out. The sample shows under 1,900,000 clones, approximately 98.5% of them seen only once. Germline V gene data show CDR1 as SGHVS and CDR2 as FNYEAQ. CDR3 length: 12 amino acids. V shed 6 bases, J shed 10 bases, and the junction held 6 bases outside the gene matches. The rearrangement joins TRBV7-6 to TRBJ2-3; the match to TRBD2 covers 8 bases. This receptor was identified in a man between 25 and 39 years old in good health. Source material: naive CD4+ T cells sorted from blood. Indicated subset: CD45RA+ positively selected. The CDR3 DNA reads TGTGCCAGCAGTGGCCCGGGACTAGCGCAGTATTTT. Its translation: CASSGPGLAQYF. The full variable domain, with the rest looked up from reference TRBV7-6 and TRBJ2-3, is GAGVSQSPRYKVTKRGQDVALRCDPISGHVSLYWYRQALGQGPEFLTYFNYEAQQDKSGLPNDRFSAERPEGSISTLTIQRTEQRDSAMYRCASSGPGLAQYFGPGTRLTVL.